This T cell receptor (beta chain) was recorded in a study of CD8+CD57+ T cells in acquired aplastic anemia. Points from the study as a whole: Between the patient and control groups, CD8+ Simpson's diversity did not differ significantly. Sharing between patients and controls was observed for twenty-nine CD8+ CDR3 sequences.

For CDR3 and TCR beta VDJ profiling, genomic DNA was the template used. MiXCR was run by TCRdb on the reads, yielding one entry per CDR3 protein. Here the sample spans around 200,000 distinct CDR3 sequences, about three fifths being singletons. In the case of this clonotype: Its antigen remains unidentified.

Patients selected for sequencing had displayed CD8+CD57+ cell expansion by flow cytometry. Sampling of blood occurred while the patients had still received no therapy. The sequence derives from a human donor with aplastic anemia. The sequenced sample consisted of sorted CD4+, CD8+, or CD8+CD57+ T cells (not recorded which) from PBMCs.

The CDR3 here is CASSYGGLEGDTQYF. CDR3 coding DNA: TGCGCCAGCAGCTATGGGGGCCTCGAAGGCGATACGCAGTATTTT. This chain connects TRBV5-1 to TRBJ2-3; tentatively, D is TRBD1 (6 bases). V gave up 3 bases and J gave up 6 bases, with 17 bases separating them. The CDR3 runs to 15 residues. Germline CDR1 and CDR2: SGHRS and YFSETQ.